Below, one T cell receptor (beta chain) is given with its context. No antigen is known for it. TCRdb re-called the 5' RACE reads and catalogs CDR3 proteins one per entry, DNA excluded. Recorded here are 400,000 to 500,000 distinct CDR3 sequences; the top ten clones represent approximately 2.3%. The sample is drawn from a study of monozygotic twins with inflammatory bowel disease. Study conclusions and caveats: Different T cell subtypes could not be distinguished.

Blood samples, whole and unsorted for T cells, yielded the isolated total RNA. Sequencing input: blood. The receptor's source is a human donor with ulcerative colitis or Crohn's disease, or a healthy co-twin of an affected twin (not recorded which).

CDR3 in amino acids: CASSIRLAGVYEQYF. The chain uses TRBV7-2 and TRBJ2-7; TCRdb outputs TRBD2, but without DNA this stays unchecked. Germline CDR1 reads SGHTA; CDR2 reads FQGNSA. The CDR3 covers 15 residues.